This TCR beta chain was profiled in a study of graft-versus-host responses after intestinal transplantation. Study-level background: Recipients underwent multivisceral, liver-intestinal, or isolated intestinal transplants. Study-wide results and caveats: Researchers found GvH clones in recipient marrow, and some showed up first in ileum or blood. Peak levels of circulating GvH clones tracked with early post-transplant HvG declines. Some patients had graft-donor T cell macrochimerism. In their allografts, the ratios of graft-versus-host to host-versus-graft T cell clones were high.

Intraepithelial and lamina propria lymphocytes were released after the graft tissue was processed. Worth noting for this clone: Its antigen is not identified.

Germline V CDR1 and CDR2: SGHTA, FQGTGA. The CDR3 is made up of 15 amino acids. The V and J ends lost 8 bases and 0 bases respectively, with 16 bases between them. Clones were read by immunoSEQ multiplex PCR, and TCRdb kept only the in-frame ones, dropping some. Of tens of thousands of clones in the sample, 70% to 80% were seen once. This chain connects TRBV7-3 to TRBJ1-1, with D possibly being TRBD1 (5 bases). This sample comprised ileum tissue, obtained 12 days after intestinal transplant. The receptor was derived from a human patient who received an intestinal transplant, so some T cells may come from the graft donor. The CDR3 DNA follows: TGTGCCAGCGGGCCGGTGGAGGGGATGAACACTGAAGCTTTCTTT. Translating gives CASGPVEGMNTEAFF.